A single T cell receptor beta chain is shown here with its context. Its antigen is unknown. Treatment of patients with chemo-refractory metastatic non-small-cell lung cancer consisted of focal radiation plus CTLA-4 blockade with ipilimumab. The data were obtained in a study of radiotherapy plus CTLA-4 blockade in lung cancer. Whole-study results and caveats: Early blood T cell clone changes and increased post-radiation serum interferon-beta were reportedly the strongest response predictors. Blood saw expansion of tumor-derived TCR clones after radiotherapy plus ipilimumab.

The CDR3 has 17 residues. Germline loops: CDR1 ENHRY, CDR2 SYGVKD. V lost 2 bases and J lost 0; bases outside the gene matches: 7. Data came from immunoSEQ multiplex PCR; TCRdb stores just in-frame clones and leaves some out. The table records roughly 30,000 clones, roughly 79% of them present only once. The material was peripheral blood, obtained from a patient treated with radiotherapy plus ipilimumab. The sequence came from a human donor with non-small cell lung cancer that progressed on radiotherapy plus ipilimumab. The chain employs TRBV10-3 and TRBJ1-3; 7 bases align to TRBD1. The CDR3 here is CAISELGQGDSGNTIYF. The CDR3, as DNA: TGTGCCATCAGTGAGCTGGGGCAGGGGGACTCTGGAAACACCATATATTTT.